This T cell receptor (beta chain) emerged from a study of Graves' ophthalmopathy and Graves' hyperthyroidism. The CDR3 extends over 15 amino acids. Looked up from germline, CDR1 is SGHKS and CDR2 is YYEKEE (reference sequence). Trimming removed 4 bases at V and 5 bases at J, with 16 bases between. Diagnosis used clinical symptoms, serum thyroxine, TRAb, thyroid ultrasound and orbital computed tomography. Scientists amplified the TCR beta CDR3 regions from RNA transcripts. RT-PCR with HTBI primers came first, then second-round multiplex PCR. From the multiplex PCR reads, TCRdb called clonotypes with MiXCR, one entry per CDR3 protein. The sample holds a few hundred thousand distinct CDR3 sequences, roughly 39% seen once. The study, taken as a whole, reports: The model's ophthalmopathy progression predictions had roughly 71% sensitivity and about 72% specificity.

Of note for this clonotype: The antigen is undetermined.

Sequenced input: peripheral blood or thyroid tissue (not recorded which). The receptor's source is an adult man with Graves' hyperthyroidism. The chain has TRBV5-5 and TRBJ1-5; possible D gene TRBD1, 5 bases. The CDR3 spells CASSRDPGGHQPQHF. The CDR3 DNA reads TGTGCCAGCAGCCGGGACCCGGGGGGACATCAGCCCCAGCATTTT.